The 5 T cell receptor beta chains presented below share a single source sample, sequenced in a study of blood T cell repertoires in COVID-19. Measured with immunoSEQ multiplex PCR; TCRdb has only the in-frame clones, and not every one. The table has approximately 330,000 clones, 90% seen once. Sequences were obtained from peripheral blood. These TCRs come from a woman aged 35 to 49 with COVID-19, enrolled during active disease.

V is TRBV19 and J is TRBJ2-6, with 7 positions matching TRBD1. The length of the CDR3 is 18 residues. The junction had 12 bases not matched to a gene; V was cut back by 6 bases and J by 1 base. Germline lookup yields CDR1 LNHDA and CDR2 SQIVND (reference sequence). CDR3 in amino acids: CASRHTGTDLSGANVLTF. As DNA, the CDR3 is TGTGCCAGTAGGCACACCGGGACAGATTTATCTGGGGCCAACGTCCTGACTTTC.

The rearrangement uses TRBV27 and TRBJ2-1, with 10 bases lining up with TRBD1. Germline V gives CDR1 MNHEY, CDR2 SMNVEV (reference sequence). The CDR3 is 20 residues long. The V and J ends lost 1 base and 0 bases, in that order; junction bases with no gene match: 12. CDR3 loop: CASSLWAGTGVTSSYNEQFF. DNA of the CDR3: TGTGCCAGCAGTTTATGGGCCGGGACAGGGGTCACGAGCTCCTACAATGAGCAGTTCTTC.

This clone occurred once. The chain is built from TRBV19 and TRBJ2-1; 7 nucleotides align to TRBD2. CDR3 length equals 14 residues. Losses at the gene ends were 5 bases for V and 7 bases for J; bases not matched to a gene: 8. CDR1 and CDR2 (germline): LNHDA, SQIVND (reference sequence). Written as DNA, the CDR3 is TGTGCCAGTAGTCCGGCGGGAGCCAGTAATGAGCAGTTCTTC. This sequence encodes CASSPAGASNEQFF.

This sequence joins TRBV7-3 and TRBJ1-2; perhaps TRBD1 as D (5 bases). V was trimmed by 1 base and J by 6 bases, leaving 12 bases between them. CDR1 is SGHTA and CDR2 is FQGTGA in the germline V gene. This CDR3 comprises 14 residues. CDR3 nucleotides: TGTGCCAGCAGCTTAAGCCCCAGGGCAAATGGCTACACCTTC. It yields the protein CASSLSPRANGYTF.

J is TRBJ1-5 and V is TRBV28, with 8 bases identical to TRBD1. The junction had 7 bases not matched to a gene; V was cut back by 3 bases and J by 6 bases. Looked up from germline, CDR1 is MDHEN and CDR2 is SYDVKM. This CDR3 region has 15 residues. This chain's CDR3 is CASSLVGQGPQPQHF. CDR3 nucleotide sequence: TGTGCCAGCAGTTTGGTAGGACAGGGACCTCAGCCCCAGCATTTT.